This TCR beta chain is drawn from a study of post-analysis software for immune sequencing data. Tagging with unique molecular identifiers was a feature of the TCR beta cDNA libraries. TCRdb independently ran MiXCR on the PCR reads; one entry per CDR3 protein. The table lists roughly 540,000 distinct CDR3 sequences, 34% of them singletons. Overall study findings and caveats: Patients with multiple sclerosis recorded significantly lower normalized Chao1 diversity than controls, the study found. In patients, TRBV5-6, TRBV5-1 and TRBV20-1 belonged to five TRBV segments found more frequently than in controls. Pronounced co-clustering by F measure was evident among identically batched samples.

CDR1 is SGHKS and CDR2 is YYEKEE in the germline V gene (reference sequence). The CDR3 contains 14 residues. V gave up 0 bases and J gave up 9 bases, with 13 bases separating them. This clonotype has more than one count but fewer than ten. Its cognate antigen is unknown. The sequencing input was blood. The receptor was isolated from a girl younger than 18 with multiple sclerosis. The rearrangement joins TRBV5-5 to TRBJ2-1; D unclear. CDR3 amino acids: CASSLGYDFAEQFF. The CDR3 DNA reads as TGTGCCAGCAGCTTGGGATACGACTTTGCTGAGCAGTTCTTC. The entire variable domain, with the rest obtained from reference TRBV5-5 and TRBJ2-1, is as follows: DAGVTQSPTHLIKTRGQQVTLRCSPISGHKSVSWYQQVLGQGPQFIFQYYEKEERGRGNFPDRFSARQFPNYSSELNVNALLLGDSALYLCASSLGYDFAEQFFGPGTRLTVL.